One and the same sample provided the 14 T cell receptor beta chains below, sequenced in a study of beta chain features in type 1 diabetes. The whole isolated RNA underwent reverse transcription, so sequencing captured expressed TCRB transcripts. This table comes from immunoSEQ multiplex PCR, and its TCRdb copy is limited to in-frame clones, with some not included. The data hold tens of thousands of clones, with around a third observed a single time. Sequences were obtained from stem cell memory CD4+ T cells from blood. The receptor set was obtained from a woman between 18 and 29 years old in good health.

CDR3 residues: CASSVTGSRTGELFF. CDR3 DNA: TGTGCCAGCAGCGTAACAGGGTCGAGAACCGGGGAGCTGTTTTTT. The chain carries TRBV9 and TRBJ2-2; a possible D gene is TRBD1 (6 bases). Trimming cost V 1 base and J 5 bases, with 12 bases left between them. This CDR3 has 15 amino acids. Germline loops: CDR1 SGDLS, CDR2 YYNGEE.

This chain joins TRBV11-2 and TRBJ1-1, with D maybe TRBD1 (5 bases). The CDR3 is 13 residues long. Germline loops: CDR1 SGHAT, CDR2 FQNNGV. V was clipped by 5 bases and J by 3 bases, with 10 bases between them. CDR3 DNA: TGTGCCAGCAGCCAGGGATCTGACACTGAAGCTTTCTTT. Its protein is CASSQGSDTEAFF.

The chain couples TRBV14 to TRBJ2-4; D possibly corresponds to TRBD1 (5 bases). This CDR3 comprises 11 residues. Trimming shortened V by 5 bases and J by 16 bases, and 15 bases separated the two germline ends. Germline V gene data show CDR1 as SGHDN and CDR2 as FVKESK. The CDR3 is CASSLRGPQYF. The CDR3 DNA reads TGTGCCAGCAGCTTAAGGGGTCCCCAATACTTC. The entire variable domain, with the rest obtained from reference TRBV14 and TRBJ2-4, is as follows: EAGVTQFPSHSVIEKGQTVTLRCDPISGHDNLYWYRRVMGKEIKFLLHFVKESKQDESGMPNNRFLAERTGGTYSTLKVQPAELEDSGVYFCASSLRGPQYFGAGTRLSVL.

This sequence joins TRBV5-1 and TRBJ2-3; 10 bases line up with TRBD1. CDR1 and CDR2 (germline): SGHRS, YFSETQ. The CDR3 extends over 17 amino acids. V shed 6 bases, J shed 1 base, and the junction held 11 bases outside the gene matches. This chain's CDR3 is CASTQGQGGPGTDTQYF. The CDR3 coding sequence is TGCGCCAGCACCCAAGGACAGGGGGGTCCGGGCACAGATACGCAGTATTTT.

This clone has a handful of counts. The chain has TRBV5-1 and TRBJ2-1; a weak D match, TRBD2 (6 bases). The germline V gene has CDR1 SGHRS and CDR2 YFSETQ. With 1 base removed from V and 0 bases from J, the gap between germline ends came to 11 bases. CDR3 length: 16 residues. The CDR3 is CASSLSRGASYNEQFF. The CDR3 coding sequence is TGCGCCAGCAGCTTGAGTCGCGGGGCCTCCTACAATGAGCAGTTCTTC.

This clone was counted only a few times. This chain links TRBV7-2 with TRBJ1-5, with D perhaps TRBD1 (6 bases). CDR1 and CDR2 from the germline V gene are SGHTA and FQGNSA. CDR3 length: 15 residues. Trimming removed 3 bases from V and 4 bases from J, with 13 bases in between. CDR3 coding DNA: TGTGCCAGCAGCTTCGGACAGCAGCAGAATCAGCCCCAGCATTTT. It is translated as CASSFGQQQNQPQHF.

V usage is TRBV11-2 and J usage is TRBJ2-7; the match to TRBD2 covers 7 bases. Germline lookup yields CDR1 SGHAT and CDR2 FQNNGV. CDR3 length: 15 residues. The trim removed 0 bases at V and 5 bases at J, leaving 7 bases unmatched. In DNA, the CDR3 is TGTGCCAGCAGCTTAGATTCGTTGGGGGGGAACGAGCAGTACTTC. Protein: CASSLDSLGGNEQYF.

As to this clone: At the DNA level, this CDR3 is encoded by other sequences in the same sample as well. This chain connects TRBV7-2 to TRBJ1-1; no definite D call. This CDR3 spans 14 amino acids. V gave up 6 bases and J gave up 0 bases, with 11 bases separating them. The germline V gene encodes CDR1 SGHTA and CDR2 FQGNSA. CDR3 protein: CASSLGQMNTEAFF. In nucleotides, the CDR3 is TGTGCCAGCAGTCTTGGGCAGATGAACACTGAAGCTTTCTTT. The full variable domain, completed using reference TRBV7-2 and TRBJ1-1, is GAGVSQSPSNKVTEKGKDVELRCDPISGHTALYWYRQSLGQGLEFLIYFQGNSAPDKSGLPSDRFSAERTGGSVSTLTIQRTQQEDSAVYLCASSLGQMNTEAFFGQGTRLTVV.

This rearrangement joins TRBV4-1 to TRBJ1-2; D unresolved. The CDR3 length is 12 residues. Germline CDR1 reads MGHRA; CDR2 reads YSYEKL. V was shortened by 4 bases and J by 4 bases, with 7 bases between the two germline ends. DNA of the CDR3: TGCGCCAGCAGCCCGGACTTCTATGGCTACACCTTC. Translated: CASSPDFYGYTF.

Regarding this clone: Additional DNA sequences in this sample encode the identical CDR3. The genes are TRBV7-2 and TRBJ2-5; no firm D call. The V end was cut by 2 bases, the J end by 5 bases, with 3 bases between. The germline gives CDR1 SGHTA, CDR2 FQGNSA. There are 11 residues in the CDR3. CDR3 nucleotides: TGTGCCAGCAGCTTATCGGAGACCCAGTACTTC. Protein product: CASSLSETQYF.

The rearrangement uses TRBV7-2 and TRBJ2-1, with D perhaps TRBD2 (6 bases). The V gene's germline CDR1 is SGHTA and CDR2 FQGNSA. Trimming cost V 6 bases and J 6 bases, with 15 bases left between them. This CDR3 contains 14 residues. CDR3 DNA sequence: TGTGCCAGCAGGGAGGGAAGGGGATCCAATGAGCAGTTCTTC. Translation: CASREGRGSNEQFF.

Regarding this clone: The sample holds other DNA sequences that translate to the same CDR3. The genes are TRBV9 and TRBJ2-1; D is unresolved. CDR1 is SGDLS, CDR2 YYNGEE, per germline. The length of the CDR3 is 12 residues. Trimming pared 4 bases from V and 4 bases from J, leaving 6 bases between. The CDR3 sequence: CASSSGYNEQFF. CDR3 DNA sequence: TGTGCCAGCAGCTCAGGTTACAATGAGCAGTTCTTC.

The chain employs TRBV19 and TRBJ1-5; TRBD1 matches at 7 bases. Germline V CDR1 and CDR2: LNHDA, SQIVND (reference sequence). The CDR3 sequence is 14 residues long. Unmatched junction bases numbered 7, after V lost 4 bases and J lost 7 bases. CDR3 residues: CASSTQTGLQPQHF. Written as DNA, the CDR3 is TGTGCCAGTAGTACCCAGACAGGGCTCCAGCCCCAGCATTTT.

There are a few counts of this clone. The chain combines TRBV18 with TRBJ1-1; possible D gene TRBD1, 5 bases. The CDR3 length is 16 residues. V shed 1 base and J shed 4 bases, with 16 bases lying between them. Germline V gives CDR1 KGHSH, CDR2 LQKENI. The CDR3 here is CASSPQALGRSTEAFF. CDR3 DNA sequence: TGTGCCAGCTCACCACAGGCTTTGGGGCGAAGCACTGAAGCTTTCTTT.